This T cell receptor beta chain was recovered during a study of T cell repertoires in cytomegalovirus infection. Study conclusions and caveats: Cumulative frequency of public TCR beta families picked out carriers of CMV plus the relevant HLA.

In the case of this clonotype: Its antigen is still unknown.

TCRdb used MiXCR to reprocess the reads, holding one entry per CDR3 protein. The repertoire consists of approximately 390,000 distinct CDR3 sequences, with around a third occurring once and the leading ten covering approximately 12%. The CDR3 sequence is 15 residues long. Germline assignment: CDR1 LNHNV and CDR2 YYDKDF (reference sequence). V lost 0 bases, J lost 13 bases, and 16 bases lay in between. The receptor was derived from a human donor in good health (CMV status not recorded). Some clones in this sample may be carry-over from other donors' samples. V usage is TRBV15 and J usage is TRBJ1-6, with D possibly TRBD1 on 5 matching bases. The material sequenced was cultured PBMCs, taken from culture after CMV antigen stimulation. The DNA for the CDR3 is TGTGCCACCAGCAGAGATCTCGGGACCACCGACCCCCTCCACTTT. Encoded protein: CATSRDLGTTDPLHF.